The clone carrying this T cell receptor beta chain was counted many times. The antigen is not known. These data belong to a study of T cells after yellow fever vaccination. There are 15 residues in the CDR3. The germline CDR1 and CDR2 sequences are MDHEN and SYDVKM. The V segment lost 5 bases and the J segment 8 bases; nucleotides outside the gene matches: 11. 5'RACE template switching generated TCR cDNA, adding a universal primer site and UMIs. TCRdb reprocessed the 5' RACE reads with MiXCR, giving one entry per CDR3 protein. Of hundreds of thousands of distinct CDR3 sequences listed, 10% to 15% are singletons. Study-wide results and limits: Faster peaking, at day 5 versus 15, marked a secondary response that was weaker.

This receptor was taken from a man between 25 and 39 years old who received the YFV17D yellow fever vaccine. V and J are TRBV28 and TRBJ2-3, with 9 bases aligning to TRBD2. The starting material was PBMCs, obtained on the day of the yellow fever booster vaccination. The CDR3 DNA is TGTGCCAGCAGTCCGACTCGGGCGGGAGGGCGTACGCAGTATTTT. It codes for CASSPTRAGGRTQYF.